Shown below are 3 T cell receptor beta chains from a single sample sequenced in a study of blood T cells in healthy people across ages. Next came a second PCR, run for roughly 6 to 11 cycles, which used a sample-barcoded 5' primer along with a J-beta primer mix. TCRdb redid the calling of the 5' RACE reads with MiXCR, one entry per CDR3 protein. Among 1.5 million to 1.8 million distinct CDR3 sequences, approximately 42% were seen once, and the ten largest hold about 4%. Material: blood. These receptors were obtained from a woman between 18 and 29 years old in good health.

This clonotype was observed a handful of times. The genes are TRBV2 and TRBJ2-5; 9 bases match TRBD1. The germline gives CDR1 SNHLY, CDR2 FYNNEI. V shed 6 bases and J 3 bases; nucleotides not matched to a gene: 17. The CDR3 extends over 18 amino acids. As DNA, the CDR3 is TGTGCCAGCAGGCCTCCGGGACAGGGTGGAAATACCAAAGAGACCCAGTACTTC. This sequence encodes CASRPPGQGGNTKETQYF.

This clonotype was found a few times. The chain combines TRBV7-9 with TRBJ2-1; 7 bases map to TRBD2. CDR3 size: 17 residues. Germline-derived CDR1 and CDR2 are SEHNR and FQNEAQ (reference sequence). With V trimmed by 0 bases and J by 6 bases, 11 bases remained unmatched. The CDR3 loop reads CASSLARVASGSNEQFF. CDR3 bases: TGTGCCAGCAGCTTAGCGCGCGTGGCTAGCGGTTCCAATGAGCAGTTCTTC.

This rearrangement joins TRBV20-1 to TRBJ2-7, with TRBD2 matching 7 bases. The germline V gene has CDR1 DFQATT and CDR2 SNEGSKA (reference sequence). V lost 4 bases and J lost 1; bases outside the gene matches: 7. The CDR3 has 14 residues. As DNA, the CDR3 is TGCAGTGCTAATCGACTAGCCCGATCCTACGAGCAGTACTTC. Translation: CSANRLARSYEQYF.